The 30 T cell receptor beta chains reported below all come from one sample, sequenced in a study of T-cell memory formation after mild COVID-19. TCRdb analysed the 5' RACE reads with MiXCR anew, one entry per CDR3 protein. The sample includes more than 350,000 distinct CDR3 sequences, roughly 15% of them seen just once. The material sequenced was PBMCs or a T cell subset sorted from them (not recorded which). These receptors originate from a man in his late teens or twenties who had mild COVID-19 (a few samples of this study predate the infection). Cell type and time point are not known.

This chain joins TRBV5-1 and TRBJ2-6; possible D gene TRBD2, 5 bases. The CDR3 is 17 amino acids. Trimming pared 0 bases from V and 2 bases from J, leaving 12 bases between. Germline lookup yields CDR1 SGHRS and CDR2 YFSETQ. The chain's CDR3 is CASSLASRGTGANVLTF. The DNA for the CDR3 is TGCGCCAGCAGCTTGGCCTCACGGGGAACTGGGGCCAACGTCCTGACTTTC.

The genes are TRBV5-6 and TRBJ2-7; D assignment may be TRBD1 or TRBD2 (5 bases each). Deletions cut 2 bases from V and 7 bases from J, with 22 bases between. The CDR3 covers 16 residues. CDR1 and CDR2 (germline): SGHDT, YYEEEE. CDR3 loop: CASSFGSGVAGREQYV. The DNA of the CDR3 is TGTGCCAGCAGCTTTGGATCCGGGGTAGCAGGGCGGGAGCAGTACGTC.

This clonotype was found many times. The genes are TRBV20-1 and TRBJ1-2; D is undetermined. The length of the CDR3 is 12 residues. CDR1 is DFQATT and CDR2 is SNEGSKA in the germline V gene (reference sequence). V shed 5 bases and J shed 8 bases, with 15 bases lying between them. CDR3 in DNA: TGCAGTGCTGCCAGTCCCACTGGCGGCTACACCTTC. The encoded protein is CSAASPTGGYTF.

This sequence joins TRBV5-1 and TRBJ2-2; 11 nucleotides align to TRBD2. The junction had 5 bases not matched to a gene; V was cut back by 3 bases and J by 4 bases. The germline gives CDR1 SGHRS, CDR2 YFSETQ. This CDR3 spans 16 amino acids. The CDR3 nucleotides are TGCGCCAGCAGCTGGGGACTAGCGGAGACCACCGGGGAGCTGTTTTTT. It translates to CASSWGLAETTGELFF.

CDR3 coding DNA: TGTGCCAGCAGCGGGACAGGGGGCTGGTACGAGCAGTACTTC. It translates to CASSGTGGWYEQYF. This chain connects TRBV9 to TRBJ2-7; 11 nucleotides match TRBD1. The CDR3 is 14 residues long. Trimming at V came to 3 bases and at J to 4 bases, leaving 3 bases not matched to a gene. The germline V gene has CDR1 SGDLS and CDR2 YYNGEE. The entire variable domain, with the rest obtained from reference TRBV9 and TRBJ2-7, is as follows: DSGVTQTPKHLITATGQRVTLRCSPRSGDLSVYWYQQSLDQGLQFLIQYYNGEERAKGNILERFSAQQFPDLHSELNLSSLELGDSALYFCASSGTGGWYEQYFGPGTRLTVT.

This clonotype was recorded many times. The chain employs TRBV24-1 and TRBJ2-3, with 8 bases identical to TRBD2. Germline CDR1 is KGHDR and CDR2 is SFDVKD. Unmatched junction bases numbered 11, after V lost 3 bases and J lost 1 base. This CDR3 region has 18 residues. The DNA of the CDR3 is TGTGCCACCAGTGATCCAACGCCGGGGGGGTCTGGCACAGATACGCAGTATTTT. This codes for CATSDPTPGGSGTDTQYF.

To note about this clonotype: This may come from a read error, since a much larger clone is one base off. The genes are TRBV6-2 or TRBV6-3 and TRBJ2-6, with D perhaps matching TRBD1 (6 bases). CDR1 is MNHEY, CDR2 SVGEGT, per germline. The CDR3 totals 13 residues. Written as DNA, the CDR3 is TGTGCCAGCACCGGAGCAGGGGACAACGTCCTGACTTTC. It yields the protein CASTGAGDNVLTF.

The chain has TRBV20-1 and TRBJ2-1, with 9 nucleotides matching TRBD2. The CDR3 length is 15 residues. CDR1 is DFQATT, CDR2 SNEGSKA, per germline (reference sequence). V lost 3 bases to trimming and J lost 3 bases; unmatched junction nucleotides: 6. CDR3 in amino acids: CSARYLAGIYNEQFF. In DNA form, the CDR3 reads TGCAGTGCTAGGTACCTAGCGGGGATCTACAATGAGCAGTTCTTC.

The rearrangement joins TRBV25-1 to TRBJ1-1; D ambiguous. The CDR3 runs to 15 residues. Germline CDR1 is MGHDK and CDR2 is SYGVNS. The V and J ends lost 1 base and 0 bases respectively, with 9 bases between them. The CDR3: CASSEWGGVNTEAFF. In nucleotides, the CDR3 is TGTGCCAGCAGTGAATGGGGTGGGGTGAACACTGAAGCTTTCTTT.

This chain links TRBV28 with TRBJ2-7; 7 nucleotides line up with TRBD1. CDR1 and CDR2 (germline): MDHEN, SYDVKM. The CDR3 contains 14 residues. Unmatched junction bases numbered 10, after V lost 8 bases and J lost 3 bases. CDR3 DNA sequence: TGTGCCAGCGGAGTTGGCGGACAGGACTACGAGCAGTACGTC. Amino acids: CASGVGGQDYEQYV.

The rearrangement joins TRBV29-1 to TRBJ2-7, with D possibly being TRBD1 (6 bases). Trimming took off 1 base at V and 7 bases at J, with 17 bases between the two ends. CDR3 size: 14 residues. Germline V gives CDR1 SQVTM, CDR2 ANQGSEA. The CDR3 spells CSVEALTGSREQYF. In DNA form, the CDR3 reads TGCAGCGTTGAAGCCCTGACAGGTTCACGGGAGCAGTACTTC.

This clonotype was counted a few times. V usage is TRBV6-2 or TRBV6-3 and J usage is TRBJ1-5, with TRBD1 as a possible D gene (6 bases). Trimming left V 6 bases short and J 7 bases short, with 16 bases between. Per the germline V gene, CDR1 is MNHEY and CDR2 is SVGEGT. This CDR3 has 14 amino acids. CDR3 region: CASRTQGIQQPQHF. The CDR3 DNA is TGTGCCAGCAGAACCCAGGGGATCCAACAGCCCCAGCATTTT.

V usage is TRBV5-6 and J usage is TRBJ1-5; 7 nucleotides align to TRBD1. V shed 4 bases, J shed 8 bases, and the junction held 6 bases outside the gene matches. The CDR3 spans 13 residues. Germline V gives CDR1 SGHDT, CDR2 YYEEEE. The CDR3 loop is CASSQSGTEPQHF. DNA for the CDR3: TGTGCCAGCAGCCAATCCGGGACAGAGCCCCAGCATTTT.

This clonotype was counted between two and nine times. The gene calls are TRBV9 and TRBJ1-2; 9 bases fit TRBD1. Germline values: CDR1 SGDLS, CDR2 YYNGEE. This CDR3 has 16 amino acids. With V trimmed by 0 bases and J by 2 bases, 5 bases remained unmatched. CDR3 residues: CASSVVPQGANYGYTF. CDR3 nucleotides: TGTGCCAGCAGCGTAGTCCCACAGGGGGCCAACTATGGCTACACCTTC.

This chain links TRBV7-8 with TRBJ1-2, with unresolved D. The CDR3 contains 13 residues. V lost 5 bases to trimming and J lost 6 bases, with 13 bases between them. CDR1 and CDR2 (germline): SGHVS, FQNEAQ. The DNA of the CDR3 is TGTGCCAGCAGCCCGGCGGAATTCCATGGCTACACCTTC. It encodes CASSPAEFHGYTF.

CDR3 coding DNA: TGTGCCAGCCGCAGGGTCGGTCAGCCCCAGCATTTT. Protein sequence: CASRRVGQPQHF. The V and J genes are TRBV2 and TRBJ1-5; D may be TRBD1 (5 bases). The CDR3 spans 12 residues. V was trimmed by 8 bases and J by 6 bases, leaving 11 bases between them. Germline lookup yields CDR1 SNHLY and CDR2 FYNNEI.

This clonotype was counted a few times. This chain links TRBV3-1 with TRBJ1-5; maybe TRBD1 (5 bases). The CDR3 consists of 14 residues. Trimming removed 8 bases at V and 4 bases at J, with 15 bases between. In germline, CDR1 is LGHDT, CDR2 YNNKEL (reference sequence). The CDR3 sequence is CASASGVGNQPQHF. DNA of the CDR3: TGTGCCAGCGCCTCGGGGGTAGGAAATCAGCCCCAGCATTTT.

The table lists this clonotype with a count of one. Relative to the germline gene, one junction end is altered; a read error may explain this. The chain carries TRBV11-2 and TRBJ2-2; D remains ambiguous. Per the germline V gene, CDR1 is SGHAT and CDR2 is FQNNGV. The CDR3 extends over 15 amino acids. The CDR3 here is CASSWGFSNTWELFF. The CDR3 DNA reads TGTGCCAGCAGCTGGGGATTCTCGAACACCTGGGAGCTGTTTTTT.

This chain joins TRBV7-2 and TRBJ2-3, with TRBD2 as a possible D gene (7 bases). Per germline, CDR1 SGHTA and CDR2 FQGNSA. The CDR3 is 14 amino acids. V lost 8 bases to trimming and J lost 6 bases, with 18 bases between them. CDR3 DNA: TGTGCCAGCCGGCCCTCGGGGGGCCGGGATACGCAGTATTTT. This sequence encodes CASRPSGGRDTQYF. The whole variable domain, remainder taken from reference TRBV7-2 and TRBJ2-3, is GAGVSQSPSNKVTEKGKDVELRCDPISGHTALYWYRQSLGQGLEFLIYFQGNSAPDKSGLPSDRFSAERTGGSVSTLTIQRTQQEDSAVYLCASRPSGGRDTQYFGPGTRLTVL.

This clonotype was recorded at least ten times. The chain combines TRBV5-1 with TRBJ2-7, with D possibly being TRBD1 (5 bases). The V and J ends lost 3 bases and 5 bases respectively, with 12 bases between them. The CDR3 runs 13 residues. Germline CDR1 and CDR2: SGHRS and YFSETQ. The CDR3 bases are TGCGCCAGCAGCTGGGGCCTTCGGGACGAGCAGTACTTC. Its protein product is CASSWGLRDEQYF.

The table lists this clonotype with a few counts. The chain has TRBV7-2 and TRBJ1-2; no clear D gene. The CDR3 runs to 13 residues. V was trimmed by 3 bases and J by 4 bases, leaving 9 bases between them. CDR1 and CDR2 (germline): SGHTA, FQGNSA. The CDR3 sequence is CASSFYGIYGYTF. The CDR3 coding sequence is TGTGCCAGCAGCTTCTACGGGATCTATGGCTACACCTTC.

At least ten counts were recorded for this clonotype. The chain joins TRBV3-1 to TRBJ2-4; 8 positions match TRBD2. There are 13 residues in the CDR3. The V and J ends lost 4 bases and 6 bases, in that order; junction bases with no gene match: 2. CDR1 LGHDT and CDR2 YNNKEL come from the germline V gene (reference sequence). The CDR3 bases are TGTGCCAGCAGCCTTCGGGGGGGAAACATTCAGTACTTC. This translates into CASSLRGGNIQYF. The entire variable domain, with the rest obtained from reference TRBV3-1 and TRBJ2-4, is as follows: DTAVSQTPKYLVTQMGNDKSIKCEQNLGHDTMYWYKQDSKKFLKIMFSYNNKELIINETVPNRFSPKSPDKAHLNLHINSLELGDSAVYFCASSLRGGNIQYFGAGTRLSVL.

The V and J genes are TRBV12-3 or TRBV12-4 and TRBJ2-3; 8 positions match TRBD2. The junction had 13 bases not matched to a gene; V was cut back by 6 bases and J by 2 bases. This CDR3 contains 17 residues. CDR3 sequence reads: CASSQGPGLADTDTQYF. The CDR3 bases are TGTGCCAGCAGCCAGGGACCTGGACTAGCCGACACAGATACGCAGTATTTT.

V gene TRBV4-3 combines with J gene TRBJ2-7; TRBD1 aligns across 7 bases. CDR3 length equals 14 residues. Per germline, CDR1 LGHNA and CDR2 YSLEER. Trimming took 5 bases from V and 1 from J; bases not matched to a gene: 5. The CDR3 nucleotides are TGCGCCAGCAGCGGCCGGGACAGATCCTACGAGCAGTACGTC. Translated, it gives CASSGRDRSYEQYV.

In this sample, this clonotype turned up a few times. This chain joins TRBV7-2 and TRBJ2-3, with D hard to call. Germline V gene data show CDR1 as SGHTA and CDR2 as FQGNSA. The CDR3 is 13 amino acids. The V end was cut by 2 bases, the J end by 8 bases, with 11 bases between. The CDR3 loop reads CASSLSEWATQYF. CDR3 nucleotides: TGTGCCAGCAGCTTATCTGAGTGGGCTACGCAGTATTTT.

This clonotype has a handful of counts. The chain uses TRBV7-2 and TRBJ1-2; unclear D gene. The CDR3 contains 12 residues. Trimming stripped 4 bases from V and 8 bases from J, with 11 bases between. Germline CDR1 and CDR2: SGHTA and FQGNSA. The CDR3 DNA reads TGTGCCAGCAGCTCGACGTTTGGGGGCTACACCTTC. This codes for CASSSTFGGYTF.

This clonotype was counted between two and nine times. The CDR3 DNA sequence: TGTGCCAGCAGTTACATTGAGACCCAGTACTTC. Translating it yields CASSYIETQYF. This sequence joins TRBV6-2 or TRBV6-3 and TRBJ2-5; D unclear. The CDR3 is 11 residues long. CDR1 and CDR2 (germline): MNHEY, SVGEGT. Trimming removed 2 bases at V and 5 bases at J, with 3 bases between.

This clonotype came up a few times. The chain is built from TRBV12-3 or TRBV12-4 and TRBJ1-5; D is unresolved. V was clipped by 3 bases and J by 4 bases, with 10 bases between them. CDR3 length: 14 amino acids. The CDR3 is CASSLGFRNQPQHF. For the CDR3, the DNA is TGTGCCAGCAGTTTGGGTTTTCGTAATCAGCCCCAGCATTTT.

This chain uses TRBV4-3 with TRBJ2-5; perhaps TRBD2 as D (5 bases). CDR1 is LGHNA and CDR2 is YSLEER in the germline V gene. This CDR3 spans 16 amino acids. V shed 4 bases and J shed 2 bases, with 17 bases lying between them. CDR3 DNA: TGCGCCAGCAGCCGAAACGTGGGAGTAGAGCAAGAGACCCAGTACTTC. Encoded protein: CASSRNVGVEQETQYF.

This clonotype occurred a few times. The chain's CDR3 is CASSPLGGGAQDEQFF. The CDR3 region has the DNA TGTGCCAGCAGCCCTCTGGGGGGGGGGGCTCAGGATGAGCAGTTCTTC. V usage is TRBV14 and J usage is TRBJ2-1; D might be TRBD2 (7 bases). CDR1 and CDR2 from the germline V gene are SGHDN and FVKESK. The CDR3 spans 16 residues. V was cut by 4 bases and J by 8 bases, with 21 bases left in between.